This note documents a single T cell receptor (beta chain) sequence. What it recognizes is unknown. Splitting of CD4+ cells produced CD45RA+ naive and CD45RA-negative memory subsets. The repertoire was sequenced with immunoSEQ multiplex PCR; TCRdb's copy has only in-frame clones and lacks some. The table shows about 960,000 clones, with about three quarters occurring only once. This sample is drawn from a study of shared clonotypes between healthy human individuals. General study results and limits: Researchers sampled blood only, noting tissue repertoires likely differ. Sequencing depth was a factor that was expected to affect clonotype sharing among donors. Despite large depth, sorted-subset datasets appeared incompletely sequenced.

Germline V gene lookup returns CDR1 SGHNT and CDR2 YYREEE (reference sequence). Trimming took 4 bases from V and 4 from J, leaving 14 bases between them. The CDR3 extends over 14 amino acids. This sequence joins TRBV5-4 and TRBJ1-2; D unclear. What was sequenced was memory CD4+ T cells sorted from blood. Subset given: CD45RA-negative fraction. This TCR came from a man aged 18 to 29 in good health. The CDR3 DNA reads TGTGCCAGCAGCCCTACAGAGTTTGGCTATGGCTACACCTTC. Translating it yields CASSPTEFGYGYTF.